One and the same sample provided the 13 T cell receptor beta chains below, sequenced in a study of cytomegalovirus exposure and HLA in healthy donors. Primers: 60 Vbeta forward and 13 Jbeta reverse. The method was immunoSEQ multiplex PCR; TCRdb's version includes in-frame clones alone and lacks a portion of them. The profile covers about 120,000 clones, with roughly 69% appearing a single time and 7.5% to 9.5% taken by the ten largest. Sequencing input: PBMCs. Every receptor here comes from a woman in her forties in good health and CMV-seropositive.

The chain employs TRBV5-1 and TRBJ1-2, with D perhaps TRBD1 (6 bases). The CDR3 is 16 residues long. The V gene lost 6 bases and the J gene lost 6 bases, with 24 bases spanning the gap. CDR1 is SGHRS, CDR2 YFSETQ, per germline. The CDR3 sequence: CASTNDRSKGPDGYTF. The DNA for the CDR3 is TGCGCCAGCACCAACGACAGGTCGAAGGGTCCTGATGGCTACACCTTC. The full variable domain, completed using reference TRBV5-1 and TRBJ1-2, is KAGVTQTPRYLIKTRGQQVTLSCSPISGHRSVSWYQQTPGQGLQFLFEYFSETQRNKGNFPGRFSGRQFSNSRSEMNVSTLELGDSALYLCASTNDRSKGPDGYTFGSGTRLTVV.

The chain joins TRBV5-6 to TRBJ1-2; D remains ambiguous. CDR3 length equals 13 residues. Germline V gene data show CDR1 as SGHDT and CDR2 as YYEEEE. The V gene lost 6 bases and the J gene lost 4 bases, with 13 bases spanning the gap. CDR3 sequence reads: CASTSGVFYGYTF. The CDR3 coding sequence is TGTGCCAGCACTTCCGGGGTCTTCTATGGCTACACCTTC.

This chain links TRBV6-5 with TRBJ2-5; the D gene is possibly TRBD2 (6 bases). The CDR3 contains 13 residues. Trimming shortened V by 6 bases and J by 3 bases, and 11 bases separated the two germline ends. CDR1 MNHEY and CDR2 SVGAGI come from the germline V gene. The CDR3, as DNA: TGTGCCAGCAGCCAGACTAGAAAAGAGACCCAGTACTTC. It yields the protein CASSQTRKETQYF.

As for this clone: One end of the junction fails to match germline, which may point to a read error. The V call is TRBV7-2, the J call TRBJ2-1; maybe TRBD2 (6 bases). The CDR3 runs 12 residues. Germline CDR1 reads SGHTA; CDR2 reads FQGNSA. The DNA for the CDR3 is TGTGCCAGCAGCCTAGCGCGCTCCGAGCAGTTCTTC. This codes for CASSLARSEQFF.

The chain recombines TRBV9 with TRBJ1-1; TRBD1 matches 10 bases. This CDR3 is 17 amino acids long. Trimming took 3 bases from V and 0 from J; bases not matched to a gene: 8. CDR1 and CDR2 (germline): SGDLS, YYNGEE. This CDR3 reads CASSDRDRGGLNTEAFF. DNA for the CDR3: TGTGCCAGCAGCGACCGGGACAGGGGAGGATTGAACACTGAAGCTTTCTTT.

The DNA for the CDR3 is TGTGCCAGCCGACGGGACAGCCCGAACACCGGGGAGCTGTTTTTT. Protein sequence: CASRRDSPNTGELFF. The rearrangement links TRBV5-4 to TRBJ2-2; 7 nucleotides align to TRBD1. Germline V gene lookup returns CDR1 SGHNT and CDR2 YYREEE (reference sequence). The junction had 6 bases not matched to a gene; V was cut back by 7 bases and J by 0 bases. This CDR3 region has 15 residues. The entire variable domain, with the rest obtained from reference TRBV5-4 and TRBJ2-2, is as follows: ETGVTQSPTHLIKTRGQQVTLRCSSQSGHNTVSWYQQALGQGPQFIFQYYREEENGRGNFPPRFSGLQFPNYSSELNVNALELDDSALYLCASRRDSPNTGELFFGEGSRLTVL.

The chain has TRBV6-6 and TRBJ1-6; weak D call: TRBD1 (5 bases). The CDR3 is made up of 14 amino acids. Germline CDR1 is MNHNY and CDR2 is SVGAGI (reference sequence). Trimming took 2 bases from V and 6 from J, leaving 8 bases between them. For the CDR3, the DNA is TGTGCCAGCAGTTACGGGGGGAGTAATTCACCCCTCCACTTT. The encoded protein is CASSYGGSNSPLHF.

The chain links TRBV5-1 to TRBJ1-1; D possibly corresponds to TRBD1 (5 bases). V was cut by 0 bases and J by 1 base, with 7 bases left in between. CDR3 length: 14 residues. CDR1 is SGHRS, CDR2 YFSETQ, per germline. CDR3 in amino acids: CASSLDGANTEAFF. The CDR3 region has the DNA TGCGCCAGCAGCTTGGATGGGGCGAACACTGAAGCTTTCTTT. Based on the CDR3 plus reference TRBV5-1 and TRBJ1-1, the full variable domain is KAGVTQTPRYLIKTRGQQVTLSCSPISGHRSVSWYQQTPGQGLQFLFEYFSETQRNKGNFPGRFSGRQFSNSRSEMNVSTLELGDSALYLCASSLDGANTEAFFGQGTRLTVV.

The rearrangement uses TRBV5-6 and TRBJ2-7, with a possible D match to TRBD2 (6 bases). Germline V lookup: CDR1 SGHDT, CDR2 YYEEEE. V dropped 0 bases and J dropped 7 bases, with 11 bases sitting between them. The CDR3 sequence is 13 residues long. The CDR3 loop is CASSLGGVLEQYF. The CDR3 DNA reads TGTGCCAGCAGCTTGGGGGGGGTTTTAGAGCAGTACTTC.

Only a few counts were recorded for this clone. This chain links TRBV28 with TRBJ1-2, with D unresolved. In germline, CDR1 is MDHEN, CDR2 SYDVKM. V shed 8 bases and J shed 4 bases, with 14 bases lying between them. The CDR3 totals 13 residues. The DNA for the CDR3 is TGTGCCAGCTCCCTCGCGCGGAGCTATGGCTACACCTTC. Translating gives CASSLARSYGYTF.

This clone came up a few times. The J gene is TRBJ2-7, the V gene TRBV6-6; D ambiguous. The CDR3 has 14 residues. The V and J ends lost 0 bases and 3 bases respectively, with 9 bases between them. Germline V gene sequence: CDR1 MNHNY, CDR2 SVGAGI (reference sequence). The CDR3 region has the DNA TGTGCCAGCAGTTACTCGGCCAGATTCTACGAGCAGTACTTC. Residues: CASSYSARFYEQYF.

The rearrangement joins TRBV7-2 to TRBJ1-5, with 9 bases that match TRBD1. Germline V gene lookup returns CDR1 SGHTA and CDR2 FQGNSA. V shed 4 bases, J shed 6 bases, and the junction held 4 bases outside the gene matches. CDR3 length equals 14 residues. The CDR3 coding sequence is TGTGCCAGCAGCTCACCGGACAGGGGTCAGCCCCAGCATTTT. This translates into CASSSPDRGQPQHF.

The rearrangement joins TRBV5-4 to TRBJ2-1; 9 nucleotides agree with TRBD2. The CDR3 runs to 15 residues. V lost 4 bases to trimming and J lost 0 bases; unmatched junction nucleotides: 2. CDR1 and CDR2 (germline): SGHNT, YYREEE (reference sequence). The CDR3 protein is CASSISGGSYNEQFF. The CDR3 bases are TGTGCCAGCAGCATTAGCGGGGGCTCCTACAATGAGCAGTTCTTC.